This is a list of T cell receptor beta chains from one sample in a study of siplizumab effects on memory and regulatory T cells. The assay was immunoSEQ multiplex PCR, and TCRdb's table has in-frame clones only and misses some. This sample carries approximately 120,000 clones, 80% to 95% of them seen once, and the ten largest clones take approximately 0.17%. The specimen sequenced was non-Treg CD4+ T cells sorted from blood. These receptors were collected from a human donor in good health. Both conserved end residues are part of each CDR3. The D gene is left open where the match is weak. Where a row states a size, it is once, few, many or the class of an expanded clone; other rows omit it.

V: TRBV7-6; D: TRBD1; J: TRBJ2-3; size: -; CDR3: CASSDTGTGVDTQYF; DNA: TGTGCCAGCAGCGACACCGGGACAGGGGTAGATACGCAGTATTTT
V: TRBV19; D: -; J: TRBJ1-6; size: -; CDR3: CASSIKKSSYNSPLHF; DNA: TGTGCCAGTAGTATAAAGAAGAGCTCCTATAATTCACCCCTCCACTTT
V: TRBV7-9; D: -; J: TRBJ1-1; size: -; CDR3: CASSLTGPNTEAFF; DNA: TGTGCCAGCAGCTTAACTGGCCCCAACACTGAAGCTTTCTTT
V: TRBV9; D: TRBD1; J: TRBJ1-1; size: -; CDR3: CASSVGQGAWNTEAFF; DNA: TGTGCCAGCAGCGTAGGACAGGGGGCCTGGAACACTGAAGCTTTCTTT
V: TRBV18; D: TRBD2; J: TRBJ2-1; size: -; CDR3: CASSRQGSGGLYNEQFF; DNA: TGTGCCAGCTCACGCCAGGGTAGCGGGGGACTCTACAATGAGCAGTTCTTC
V: TRBV5-5; D: TRBD1; J: TRBJ1-1; size: -; CDR3: CASSLRTGATEAFF; DNA: TGTGCCAGCAGCTTAAGGACAGGGGCTACTGAAGCTTTCTTT
V: TRBV29-1; D: -; J: TRBJ2-3; size: -; CDR3: CSKKGVSDTQYF; DNA: TGCAGCAAAAAGGGGGTATCAGATACGCAGTATTTT
V: TRBV6-6; D: -; J: TRBJ2-6; size: -; CDR3: CASSYAAASGANVLTF; DNA: TGTGCCAGCAGTTACGCGGCTGCCTCTGGGGCCAACGTCCTGACTTTC
V: TRBV18; D: -; J: TRBJ2-3; size: -; CDR3: CASSPPLGGGLMGTDTQYF; DNA: TGTGCCAGCTCACCACCCCTTGGAGGGGGATTAATGGGCACAGATACGCAGTATTTT
V: TRBV28; D: TRBD1; J: TRBJ2-7; size: -; CDR3: CASIGAGGSYEQYF; DNA: TGTGCCAGCATAGGGGCAGGGGGTTCCTACGAGCAGTACTTC
V: TRBV6-1; D: TRBD1; J: TRBJ1-2; size: -; CDR3: CASSGGTGYGYTF; DNA: TGTGCCAGCAGTGGGGGGACAGGATATGGCTACACCTTC
V: TRBV6-5; D: -; J: TRBJ2-4; size: -; CDR3: CASSYSIAKNIQYF; DNA: TGTGCCAGCAGTTACAGTATAGCCAAAAACATTCAGTACTTC
V: TRBV18; D: -; J: TRBJ1-2; size: -; CDR3: CASSPGGVYGYTF; DNA: TGTGCCAGCTCACCGGGTGGCGTCTATGGCTACACCTTC
V: TRBV7-3; D: -; J: TRBJ2-2; size: -; CDR3: CASSLGTLNTGELFF; DNA: TGTGCCAGCAGCCTGGGGACCCTGAACACCGGGGAGCTGTTTTTT
V: TRBV28; D: TRBD2; J: TRBJ2-1; size: -; CDR3: CASSVRGLAGSNEQFF; DNA: TGTGCCAGCAGTGTCCGTGGGCTAGCGGGGTCTAATGAGCAGTTCTTC
V: TRBV10-3; D: TRBD2; J: TRBJ2-5; size: -; CDR3: CAISSGGPGQETQYF; DNA: TGTGCCATCAGTTCGGGGGGGCCAGGGCAAGAGACCCAGTACTTC
V: TRBV5-7; D: TRBD1; J: TRBJ1-5; size: -; CDR3: CASSRPTGGHQPQHF; DNA: TGTGCCAGCAGCCGTCCCACAGGGGGCCATCAGCCCCAGCATTTT
V: TRBV5-1; D: -; J: TRBJ2-7; size: once; CDR3: CASSLQGPSYEQYF; DNA: TGCGCCAGCAGCTTGCAAGGTCCCTCCTACGAGCAGTACTTC
V: TRBV27; D: -; J: TRBJ2-7; size: -; CDR3: CASSFSGNVGAYEQYF; DNA: TGTGCCAGCAGTTTTTCCGGGAACGTGGGGGCCTACGAGCAGTACTTC
V: TRBV6-5; D: -; J: TRBJ1-2; size: -; CDR3: CASRNFPYGYTF; DNA: TGTGCCAGCCGCAACTTCCCCTATGGCTACACCTTC
V: TRBV7-9; D: -; J: TRBJ1-1; size: -; CDR3: CASSSGTTNTEAFF; DNA: TGTGCCAGCAGCTCCGGGACAACAAACACTGAAGCTTTCTTT
V: TRBV7-2; D: -; J: TRBJ2-7; size: -; CDR3: CASSLLGPNSYEQYF; DNA: TGTGCCAGCAGCTTATTGGGGCCTAACTCCTACGAGCAGTACTTC
V: TRBV11-3; D: -; J: TRBJ2-7; size: -; CDR3: CASSLRPNYEQYF; DNA: TGTGCCAGCAGCTTGCGGCCCAACTACGAGCAGTACTTC
V: TRBV19; D: TRBD1; J: TRBJ1-2; size: -; CDR3: CASSIPGGPLYGYTF; DNA: TGTGCCAGTAGTATCCCAGGGGGCCCCCTCTATGGCTACACCTTC
V: TRBV5-4; D: TRBD1; J: TRBJ1-2; size: -; CDR3: CASSAQGAPGYTF; DNA: TGTGCCAGCAGCGCACAGGGGGCGCCTGGCTACACCTTC
V: TRBV2; D: -; J: TRBJ2-4; size: -; CDR3: CASRPPRDITIQYF; DNA: TGTGCCAGCAGACCACCTCGGGACATAACAATTCAGTACTTC
V: TRBV7-8; D: TRBD1; J: TRBJ1-1; size: -; CDR3: CASSLTGGNTEAFF; DNA: TGTGCCAGCAGCCTGACAGGGGGCAACACTGAAGCTTTCTTT
V: TRBV7-3; D: -; J: TRBJ1-5; size: -; CDR3: CASSFRVSNSNQPQHF; DNA: TGTGCCAGCAGCTTCCGTGTGTCCAATAGCAATCAGCCCCAGCATTTT
V: TRBV11-3; D: TRBD2; J: TRBJ2-6; size: -; CDR3: CASSPNVGGAGANVLTF; DNA: TGTGCCAGCAGCCCCAATGTGGGAGGGGCGGGGGCCAACGTCCTGACTTTC
V: TRBV29-1; D: -; J: TRBJ1-2; size: -; CDR3: CSVELSGYTF; DNA: TGCAGCGTCGAGTTGTCGGGCTACACCTTC
V: TRBV18; D: TRBD2; J: TRBJ2-7; size: -; CDR3: CASSPPVFGAGPYEQYF; DNA: TGTGCCAGCTCACCCCCGGTATTTGGAGCGGGGCCCTACGAGCAGTACTTC
V: TRBV6-5; D: TRBD2; J: TRBJ2-7; size: -; CDR3: CASCPGLGGWQYF; DNA: TGTGCCAGCTGCCCGGGACTAGGCGGCTGGCAGTACTTC
V: TRBV30; D: -; J: TRBJ1-1; size: -; CDR3: CAWLQRNTEAFF; DNA: TGTGCCTGGCTCCAGCGGAACACTGAAGCTTTCTTT
V: TRBV19; D: TRBD1; J: TRBJ1-2; size: -; CDR3: CASSTQGAVGYGYTF; DNA: TGTGCCAGTAGTACCCAGGGGGCAGTAGGCTATGGCTACACCTTC
V: TRBV4-3; D: -; J: TRBJ2-7; size: -; CDR3: CASSQAGGPFEQYF; DNA: TGCGCCAGCAGCCAAGCGGGGGGCCCCTTCGAGCAGTACTTC
V: TRBV19; D: -; J: TRBJ2-3; size: -; CDR3: CASSYRVYADTQYF; DNA: TGTGCCAGTAGTTACAGGGTATACGCAGATACGCAGTATTTT
V: TRBV7-9; D: TRBD1; J: TRBJ2-1; size: -; CDR3: CASSSDRGAGNEQFF; DNA: TGTGCCAGCAGTTCGGACAGGGGTGCGGGCAATGAGCAGTTCTTC
V: TRBV7-6; D: -; J: TRBJ2-3; size: once; CDR3: CASSYIETDTQYF; DNA: TGTGCCAGCAGCTATATTGAGACAGATACGCAGTATTTT
V: TRBV7-9; D: -; J: TRBJ1-1; size: -; CDR3: CASTLLLTAHTEAFF; DNA: TGTGCCAGCACCCTACTATTAACGGCGCACACTGAAGCTTTCTTT
V: TRBV30; D: TRBD1; J: TRBJ1-2; size: -; CDR3: CAWSATGGYGYGYTF; DNA: TGTGCCTGGAGTGCGACAGGGGGCTACGGCTATGGCTACACCTTC
V: TRBV7-3; D: -; J: TRBJ2-2; size: -; CDR3: CASSLNRAGTSPGELFF; DNA: TGTGCCAGCAGCCTTAATCGTGCCGGGACATCCCCCGGGGAGCTGTTTTTT
V: TRBV2; D: -; J: TRBJ1-5; size: -; CDR3: CASTRGGNQPQHF; DNA: TGTGCCAGCACCCGGGGTGGCAATCAGCCCCAGCATTTT
V: TRBV19; D: -; J: TRBJ1-5; size: -; CDR3: CASSIATGGYSNQPQHF; DNA: TGTGCCAGTAGTATAGCCACGGGAGGTTATAGCAATCAGCCCCAGCATTTT
V: TRBV2; D: TRBD1; J: TRBJ2-5; size: -; CDR3: CASRDRGPEETQYF; DNA: TGTGCCAGCAGGGACAGGGGGCCAGAGGAGACCCAGTACTTC